Below are 25 T cell receptor beta chains sequenced from a single sample in a study of blood T cell repertoires in COVID-19. Generated by immunoSEQ multiplex PCR, the TCRdb table keeps only in-frame clones and is missing some. The repertoire holds 200,000 to 300,000 clones, with around nine tenths as singletons. The sequenced sample consisted of PBMCs or T cells enriched from blood (not recorded which). These receptors were taken from a woman between 18 and 30 years old who had recovered from COVID-19.

The chain combines TRBV28 with TRBJ1-1; the D is unclear. V was cut by 3 bases and J by 7 bases, with 6 bases left in between. This CDR3 is built from 11 residues. In germline, CDR1 is MDHEN, CDR2 SYDVKM. The CDR3, as DNA: TGTGCCAGCAGTTTTAGAGTTGAAGCTTTCTTT. This translates into CASSFRVEAFF.

CDR3 residues: CASSEDRGSDTEAFF. CDR3 DNA sequence: TGTGCCAGCAGTGAAGATAGGGGTTCGGACACTGAAGCTTTCTTT. The chain recombines TRBV6-1 with TRBJ1-1, with D possibly matching TRBD1 (5 bases). This CDR3 is built from 15 residues. Trimming shortened V by 1 base and J by 3 bases, and 12 bases separated the two germline ends. Germline CDR1 reads MNHNS; CDR2 reads SASEGT.

The chain recombines TRBV27 with TRBJ2-7, with TRBD1 identical over 12 bases. The CDR3 spans 14 residues. Germline assignment: CDR1 MNHEY and CDR2 SMNVEV (reference sequence). After removal of 6 bases from V and 6 bases from J, the junction contained 6 bases not matched to a gene. CDR3 protein: CASRQGTGGAEQYF. The CDR3 coding sequence is TGTGCCAGCAGACAAGGGACAGGGGGCGCCGAGCAGTACTTC.

The chain carries TRBV27 and TRBJ2-3; D is ambiguous. The V end lost 7 bases, the J end lost 3 bases, and 11 bases lay between the germline ends. The CDR3 extends over 13 amino acids. Germline V lookup: CDR1 MNHEY, CDR2 SMNVEV (reference sequence). The CDR3 bases are TGTGCCAGCACCAAGCGCGGAACAGATACGCAGTATTTT. Protein: CASTKRGTDTQYF.

This clone has more than one count but fewer than ten. The CDR3: CASSFSGNEKLFF. The CDR3 DNA reads TGTGCCAGCAGTTTTTCCGGTAATGAAAAACTGTTTTTT. V and J are TRBV28 and TRBJ1-4; D remains ambiguous. The V end was cut by 3 bases, the J end by 4 bases, with 6 bases between. Germline V CDR1 and CDR2: MDHEN, SYDVKM. This CDR3 is 13 amino acids long. Variable domain in full (rest from reference TRBV28 and TRBJ1-4): DVKVTQSSRYLVKRTGEKVFLECVQDMDHENMFWYRQDPGLGLRLIYFSYDVKMKEKGDIPEGYSVSREKKERFSLILESASTNQTSMYLCASSFSGNEKLFFGSGTQLSVL.

This clone was counted a single time. CDR3 in amino acids: CASSQENPGELADTQYF. The DNA for the CDR3 is TGCGCCAGCAGCCAAGAAAATCCAGGGGAATTGGCAGATACGCAGTATTTT. This chain joins TRBV4-3 and TRBJ2-3, with D tentatively TRBD1 (6 bases). Trimming removed 0 bases from V and 4 bases from J, with 17 bases in between. Germline values: CDR1 LGHNA, CDR2 YSLEER. The CDR3 has 17 amino acids.

CDR3 coding DNA: TGTGCCAGCAGCCAATTACTTGGGCCCGCGAACACTGAAGCTTTCTTT. The encoded protein is CASSQLLGPANTEAFF. This chain joins TRBV3-1 (or the pseudogene TRBV3-2) and TRBJ1-1; D uncertain. V was pared by 2 bases and J by 1 base, with 14 bases between. The germline V gene has CDR1 LGHDT and CDR2 YNNKEL (reference sequence). The CDR3 consists of 16 residues.

The rearrangement links TRBV5-4 to TRBJ2-3, with 8 nucleotides matching TRBD2. V lost 4 bases, J lost 2 bases, and 12 bases stayed unmatched. The CDR3 has 17 amino acids. Germline V gene sequence: CDR1 SGHNT, CDR2 YYREEE (reference sequence). This CDR3 reads CASSEDPLAGFTDTQYF. The CDR3 DNA sequence: TGTGCCAGCAGCGAGGACCCCTTAGCGGGGTTCACAGATACGCAGTATTTT.

This clone was detected once. The genes are TRBV29-1 and TRBJ1-2, with D possibly TRBD1 on 5 matching bases. The CDR3 is 12 residues long. CDR1 SQVTM and CDR2 ANQGSEA come from the germline V gene. The V end lost 6 bases, the J end lost 3 bases, and 11 bases lay between the germline ends. CDR3 protein: CSVIVGHYGYTF. As DNA, the CDR3 is TGCAGCGTGATAGTGGGGCACTATGGCTACACCTTC.

In its sample, this clone was seen once. The rearrangement links TRBV28 to TRBJ2-1, with TRBD1 identical over 9 bases. The CDR3 covers 17 residues. The germline CDR1 and CDR2 sequences are MDHEN and SYDVKM. V trimming: 3 bases; J trimming: 3 bases; junction bases outside the gene matches: 9. CDR3 nucleotides: TGTGCCAGCAGTTTCCCTTCCGGGACAGGGAACTACAATGAGCAGTTCTTC. It translates to CASSFPSGTGNYNEQFF.

The chain employs TRBV7-3 and TRBJ1-2, with 8 bases lining up with TRBD1. V shed 5 bases and J 7 bases; nucleotides not matched to a gene: 6. The CDR3 has 13 amino acids. The germline V gene has CDR1 SGHTA and CDR2 FQGTGA. In DNA, the CDR3 is TGTGCCAGCAGCGCGACAGGGGCGGGTGGCTACACCTTC. Translated: CASSATGAGGYTF.

The V gene is TRBV7-2, the J gene TRBJ2-1; 15 nucleotides match TRBD2. Germline CDR1 reads SGHTA; CDR2 reads FQGNSA. The CDR3 is 19 amino acids. After removal of 4 bases from V and 8 bases from J, the junction contained 15 bases not matched to a gene. CDR3 DNA sequence: TGTGCCAGCAGCTCCCCCCTCGGACTAGCGGGAGGGTCTAATTATGAGCAGTTCTTC. This gives the protein CASSSPLGLAGGSNYEQFF.

This chain connects TRBV6-1 to TRBJ2-3, with 7 bases aligning to TRBD2. The length of the CDR3 is 16 residues. Trimming took 4 bases from V and 5 from J; bases not matched to a gene: 12. Germline CDR1 MNHNS, CDR2 SASEGT. The CDR3 bases are TGTGCCAGCAGTGCCGGAACCCTGGGGGGGGGAGATACGCAGTATTTT. Residues: CASSAGTLGGGDTQYF.

The chain has TRBV19 and TRBJ1-1; D not certain. Per germline, CDR1 LNHDA and CDR2 SQIVND (reference sequence). V gave up 4 bases and J gave up 1 base, with 10 bases separating them. The CDR3 is 14 amino acids. The CDR3 sequence: CASSSKGENTEAFF. The CDR3 bases are TGTGCCAGTAGTAGCAAGGGAGAGAACACTGAAGCTTTCTTT.

The chain is built from TRBV30 and TRBJ1-6, with D uncertain. This CDR3 comprises 13 residues. V dropped 8 bases and J dropped 0 bases, with 8 bases sitting between them. Per germline, CDR1 GTSNPN and CDR2 SVGIG (reference sequence). For the CDR3, the DNA is TGTGCCGGAGGGAACTCCTATAATTCACCCCTCCACTTT. The encoded protein is CAGGNSYNSPLHF.

This chain joins TRBV2 and TRBJ2-3; 9 nucleotides match TRBD2. J lost 6 bases, V lost 5 bases, and 6 bases had no gene match. Germline V CDR1 and CDR2: SNHLY, FYNNEI. The CDR3 sequence is 14 residues long. As DNA, the CDR3 is TGTGCCAGCAGTCCGGGACTAGCCGCGGATACGCAGTATTTT. As protein: CASSPGLAADTQYF.

The table lists this clone with a count of one. This chain links TRBV19 with TRBJ2-1; 8 nucleotides match TRBD2. J gave up 9 bases and V 8 bases, and 15 bases lay outside the gene matches. CDR1 is LNHDA, CDR2 SQIVND, per germline (reference sequence). The CDR3 loop spans 15 amino acids. Here the CDR3 reads CASAIRAGVSGEQFF. In DNA form, the CDR3 reads TGTGCCAGTGCCATACGAGCGGGAGTGTCCGGTGAGCAGTTCTTC. The entire variable domain, with the rest obtained from reference TRBV19 and TRBJ2-1, is as follows: DGGITQSPKYLFRKEGQNVTLSCEQNLNHDAMYWYRQDPGQGLRLIYYSQIVNDFQKGDIAEGYSVSREKKESFPLTVTSAQKNPTAFYLCASAIRAGVSGEQFFGPGTRLTVL.

The chain links TRBV28 to TRBJ1-1; 11 nucleotides match TRBD1. CDR3 length: 18 residues. CDR1 and CDR2 from the germline V gene are MDHEN and SYDVKM. With 1 base clipped from V and 4 bases from J, the junction kept 11 bases outside the gene matches. Here the CDR3 reads CASSLFRFRTGGGTEAFF. The CDR3 coding sequence is TGTGCCAGCAGTTTATTCAGGTTCCGGACAGGGGGCGGCACTGAAGCTTTCTTT.

The CDR3 protein is CAISEGNRDNFNTEAFF. The CDR3 nucleotides are TGTGCCATCAGTGAAGGCAACAGGGACAACTTCAACACTGAAGCTTTCTTT. The chain couples TRBV10-3 to TRBJ1-1; possibly TRBD1 for D (6 bases). The V gene lost 3 bases and the J gene lost 2 bases, with 19 bases spanning the gap. This CDR3 has 17 amino acids. Germline CDR1 ENHRY, CDR2 SYGVKD.

V is TRBV27 and J is TRBJ2-2, with 7 bases that match TRBD1. This CDR3 spans 16 amino acids. Germline CDR1 MNHEY, CDR2 SMNVEV (reference sequence). J was trimmed by 5 bases and V by 5 bases; bases with no gene match: 11. The CDR3 DNA follows: TGTGCCAGCAGTCTAAAGGACAGGATCGGGACCGGGGAGCTGTTTTTT. Residues: CASSLKDRIGTGELFF.

The chain uses TRBV12-3 or TRBV12-4 and TRBJ1-1, with D hard to call. The CDR3 runs 11 residues. Deletions cut 3 bases from V and 13 bases from J, with 12 bases between. The CDR3 protein is CASSFYEGRFF. As DNA, the CDR3 is TGTGCCAGCAGTTTTTATGAGGGCCGTTTCTTT.

The chain employs TRBV5-1 and TRBJ2-5; 7 bases are a match to TRBD2. From germline, CDR1 is SGHRS and CDR2 YFSETQ. The CDR3 has 15 amino acids. V lost 0 bases to trimming and J lost 1 base; unmatched junction nucleotides: 3. CDR3 sequence reads: CASSLGTSLQETQYF. CDR3 coding DNA: TGCGCCAGCAGCTTGGGGACTAGTCTCCAAGAGACCCAGTACTTC. Supplemented by reference TRBV5-1 and TRBJ2-5, the full variable domain reads KAGVTQTPRYLIKTRGQQVTLSCSPISGHRSVSWYQQTPGQGLQFLFEYFSETQRNKGNFPGRFSGRQFSNSRSEMNVSTLELGDSALYLCASSLGTSLQETQYFGPGTRLLVL.

The chain has TRBV4-3 and TRBJ2-6; tentatively, D is TRBD1 (5 bases). The germline CDR1 and CDR2 sequences are LGHNA and YSLEER. The V and J ends lost 3 bases and 4 bases respectively, with 10 bases between them. The CDR3 runs to 15 residues. The CDR3 is CASSQSGSGANVLTF. CDR3 sequence (DNA): TGCGCCAGCAGCCAGTCAGGGTCCGGGGCCAACGTCCTGACTTTC.

The chain has TRBV28 and TRBJ1-4; 9 bases match TRBD1. CDR1 and CDR2 from the germline V gene are MDHEN and SYDVKM. V lost 4 bases to trimming and J lost 4 bases; unmatched junction nucleotides: 19. The CDR3 has 20 residues. DNA for the CDR3: TGTGCCAGCAGTTCTCGTCCCGGGACAGGGAAACCTACTCTTAATGAAAAACTGTTTTTT. This gives the protein CASSSRPGTGKPTLNEKLFF.

The CDR3 DNA sequence: TGTGCCATCAGCGGGATAGCGGGTTCCTACGAGCAGTACTTC. It encodes CAISGIAGSYEQYF. This chain links TRBV10-3 with TRBJ2-7; 7 nucleotides match TRBD2. V was clipped by 6 bases and J by 1 base; unmatched bases: 6. Germline V gene data show CDR1 as ENHRY and CDR2 as SYGVKD. The CDR3 totals 14 residues.